A selection of T cell receptor beta chains follows, all from one sample in a study of CD8 T cells in ankylosing spondylitis. One entry per CDR3 protein, called by TCRdb with MiXCR from the 5' RACE reads. The sample shows approximately 250,000 distinct CDR3 sequences, roughly 32% of them seen only once. Sequenced sample: blood, either unsorted or a sorted T cell fraction (not recorded which). These receptors were collected from a male donor with ankylosing spondylitis or in good health (not recorded which). CDR3s include the opening cysteine and the closing phenylalanine or tryptophan.

>TRBV10-3|TRBJ2-1
CAISRLAGAYNEQFF
>TRBV9|TRBJ2-5
CASSAWTSGGEETQYF
>TRBV12-3/TRBV12-4|TRBJ1-1
CASIVSPARLNTEAFF
>TRBV5-4|TRBJ2-3
CASSQGGGSTDTQYF
>TRBV12-3/TRBV12-4|TRBJ1-2
CASRAQGGGYGYTF
>TRBV5-5|TRBJ1-5
CASSLWGDRHQPQHF
>TRBV5-5|TRBJ2-3
CASSDGPTYTDTQYF
>TRBV7-7|TRBJ2-3
CASSPLAEGTQYF
>TRBV11-1|TRBJ2-1
CASSLAFLAGSSYNEQFF
>TRBV7-2|TRBJ2-5
CASSQNPGRETQYF
>TRBV20-1|TRBJ2-7
CSAVRGAFWDEQYF
>TRBV6-5|TRBJ1-1
CASSYLGGWNTEAFF
>TRBV20-1|TRBJ2-7
CSASYREYEQYF
>TRBV15|TRBJ2-2
CATTPGGAGPDGELFF
>TRBV20-1|TRBJ2-2
CSASRLFAGELFF
>TRBV6-1|TRBJ1-6
CASSPGDRYNSPLHF
>TRBV27|TRBJ1-5
CASSPALDRPLGPQHF
>TRBV18|TRBJ2-3
CASPEAGQSYTDTQYF
>TRBV27|TRBJ2-5
CASSLKGLARETQYF
>TRBV20-1|TRBJ2-7
CSARSSRGFEQYF
>TRBV20-1|TRBJ2-7
CSAYGTAPSYEQYF
>TRBV20-1|TRBJ2-1
CSVYNEQFF
>TRBV6-6|TRBJ2-7
CASSTPYEQYF
>TRBV29-1|TRBJ2-5
CSAPEGTLGGTQYF
>TRBV7-8|TRBJ2-3
CASSLDTTDTQYF
>TRBV6-5|TRBJ1-2
CASSPGTGYTF
>TRBV19|TRBJ1-1
CASSITLNTEAFF
>TRBV29-1|TRBJ1-2
CSVVQTGGYTF
>TRBV7-9|TRBJ2-7
CASSDWGTGDYEQYF
>TRBV25-1|TRBJ2-7
CASSEYPLYEQYF
>TRBV5-1|TRBJ2-3
CASSLTQGGTDTQYF
>TRBV20-1|TRBJ2-5
CSAGQGLIGETQYF
>TRBV5-1|TRBJ2-5
CASRRDRSLQETQYF
>TRBV12-3/TRBV12-4|TRBJ2-7
CASTPGQGAEQYF
>TRBV20-1|TRBJ2-7
CSARDWGLVGEQYF
>TRBV18|TRBJ2-4
CASALGQDLVAKNIQYF
>TRBV5-5|TRBJ1-5
CASSLAVGQGGQPQHF
>TRBV15|TRBJ2-7
CATSRDRQGKEQYF
>TRBV9|TRBJ2-5
CASSVGTGGIQETQYF
>TRBV28|TRBJ2-3
CASTTTFGLTSTDTQYF
>TRBV29-1|TRBJ2-2
CSVEGPTGELFF
>TRBV12-3/TRBV12-4|TRBJ2-5
CASSFSPGAETQYF
>TRBV6-5|TRBJ2-5
CASSFQTGGETQYF
>TRBV28|TRBJ2-1
CASSPGGYEQFF
>TRBV3-1|TRBJ2-7
CASSQDPSSYEQYF
>TRBV24-1|TRBJ1-4
CATSGTGNNEKLFF
>TRBV9|TRBJ2-5
CASSVVQETQYF
>TRBV20-1|TRBJ2-1
CSARAWGSYNEQFF
>TRBV29-1|TRBJ1-1
CSVAPAANTEAFF
>TRBV7-2|TRBJ2-7
CASSSWPGQGAYEQYF
>TRBV7-9|TRBJ1-1
CASSLGADEAFF
>TRBV5-1|TRBJ2-3
CASSGMGLNPSTDTQYF
>TRBV29-1|TRBJ1-2
CSVDPPTNYGYTF
>TRBV20-1|TRBJ2-1
CSAKLTGGSVRNEQFF
>TRBV7-2|TRBJ2-7
CASSDGPGLREQYF
>TRBV5-6|TRBJ1-1
CASSEERTRAFF
>TRBV20-1|TRBJ2-3
CSAKPRGPGDTQYF
>TRBV6-1|TRBJ2-1
CASSQLGAGGDNEQFF
>TRBV29-1|TRBJ2-3
CSVAGEEPDTQYF
>TRBV7-9|TRBJ2-5
CASSSGTREETQYF